This T cell receptor (beta chain) was found in a study of cytomegalovirus exposure and HLA in healthy donors. This CDR3 has 13 residues. Germline CDR1 is SGHRS and CDR2 is YFSETQ. V was trimmed by 5 bases and J by 4 bases, leaving 12 bases between them. This clone is a singleton in its sample. Primers for the PCR totalled 60 Vbeta and 13 Jbeta. The table came from immunoSEQ multiplex PCR; TCRdb's copy has only in-frame clones and leaves some out. The top ten hold roughly 20% of the sample, which has about 120,000 clones, approximately 78% seen once. The sequenced sample was PBMCs. This sequence joins TRBV5-1 and TRBJ1-1; tentatively, D is TRBD1 (5 bases). The sequence derives from a man aged 25 to 40 in good health and CMV-seropositive. For the CDR3, the DNA is TGCGCCAGCAGACAGGCTTTTGGCACTGAAGCTTTCTTT. Translating gives CASRQAFGTEAFF.